This T cell receptor (beta chain) was sequenced during a study of beta chain features in type 1 diabetes. This CDR3 spans 11 amino acids. V was clipped by 8 bases and J by 7 bases, with 11 bases between them. Germline CDR1 SNHLY, CDR2 FYNNEI. Study-level points and caveats: It was among patients, rather than healthy donors, that naive, central memory and Treg TCRB repertoires appeared more similar. PCR, the amplification step, might favor shorter templates, equally in patients and controls.

On this clone: Its antigen remains unknown.

Via CD45RO/CCR7/CD25/CD127/CD95/CD27, cells of the CD4+ naive, central memory, regulatory and stem cell-like memory subsets were sorted. Sorting gave populations that all exceeded 98% purity. Reverse transcription of all isolated RNA meant that expressed TCRB transcripts were sequenced. Profiled with immunoSEQ multiplex PCR; TCRdb holds only in-frame clones, not every one. The repertoire holds more than 130,000 clones, with about 7% as singletons. Sequenced input: central memory CD4+ T cells from blood. The clonotype comes from a woman aged 30 to 39 in good health. The chain uses TRBV2 and TRBJ1-1; D possibly corresponds to TRBD1 (6 bases). DNA of the CDR3: TGTGCCAGCCGTGGGGGGCTTGAAGCTTTCTTT. Its translation is CASRGGLEAFF. Full variable domain (outside the CDR3, taken from reference TRBV2 and TRBJ1-1): EPEVTQTPSHQVTQMGQEVILRCVPISNHLYFYWYRQILGQKVEFLVSFYNNEISEKSEIFDDQFSVERPDGSNFTLKIRSTKLEDSAMYFCASRGGLEAFFGQGTRLTVV.